The 18 T cell receptor beta chains below all came from one sample that was sequenced in a study of beta chain features in type 1 diabetes (dated by TCRdb to the late 2010s). The protocol used for the library was the immunoSEQ multiplex PCR assay. The High Capacity cDNA Reverse Transcription Kit was used to reverse transcribe all of the isolated RNA, meaning that expressed TCRB transcripts were what got sequenced. TCRdb mirrors the immuneACCESS table, restricted to in-frame sequences. Some clones are absent from its copies; in checked studies, under half trace to an unresolved V gene, and the reason for the others is unknown. The sample contains about 240,000 clones, 25% to 35% of them found a single time. The ten largest clones capture roughly 4% of the sample. Input material: central memory CD4+ T cells from blood. All receptors derive from a man aged 30 to 39 in good health.

There are many counts of this clone. This chain connects TRBV23-1 to TRBJ2-1, with unresolved D. TRBV23-1 is recorded as an ORF, its role being uncertain. CDR3 length: 16 residues. Trimming left V 4 bases short and J 6 bases short, with 19 bases between. CDR3 sequence reads: CASSPPMGAGGNEQFF. The DNA for the CDR3 is TGCGCCAGCAGTCCGCCCATGGGTGCAGGCGGCAATGAGCAGTTCTTC.

The chain has TRBV5-1 and TRBJ2-3; the D gene is possibly TRBD2 (5 bases). Trimming left V 0 bases short and J 0 bases short, with 14 bases between. From germline, CDR1 is SGHRS and CDR2 YFSETQ. There are 17 residues in the CDR3. The DNA for the CDR3 is TGCGCCAGCAGCTTGGTTGCGGGCCCACCTAGCACAGATACGCAGTATTTT. It specifies CASSLVAGPPSTDTQYF.

The V and J genes are TRBV2 and TRBJ1-1, with D possibly TRBD1 on 6 matching bases. This CDR3 has 14 amino acids. The germline V gene encodes CDR1 SNHLY and CDR2 FYNNEI. V was trimmed by 4 bases and J by 4 bases, leaving 13 bases between them. CDR3 residues: CASSVEQGGTEAFF. CDR3 coding DNA: TGTGCCAGCAGTGTAGAACAGGGCGGCACTGAAGCTTTCTTT.

This clone was detected only a few times. The chain recombines TRBV7-9 with TRBJ2-4; D remains ambiguous. Trimming removed 5 bases from V and 2 bases from J, with 16 bases in between. Germline V gene sequence: CDR1 SEHNR, CDR2 FQNEAQ (reference sequence). The CDR3 consists of 16 residues. The CDR3: CASSADLSLTKNIQYF. DNA of the CDR3: TGTGCCAGCAGCGCGGACCTGTCATTGACCAAAAACATTCAGTACTTC. Full variable domain (outside the CDR3, taken from reference TRBV7-9 and TRBJ2-4): DTGVSQNPRHKITKRGQNVTFRCDPISEHNRLYWYRQTLGQGPEFLTYFQNEAQLEKSRLLSDRFSAERPKGSFSTLEIQRTEQGDSAMYLCASSADLSLTKNIQYFGAGTRLSVL.

This clone was recorded at least ten times. The V call is TRBV6-1, the J call TRBJ2-1, with TRBD2 matching 8 bases. CDR1 is MNHNS and CDR2 is SASEGT in the germline V gene. The CDR3 runs 13 residues. V lost 8 bases to trimming and J lost 9 bases; unmatched junction nucleotides: 9. In DNA form, the CDR3 reads TGTGCCAGCTCCGGGACTAGAGGGACTGAGCAGTTCTTC. Protein sequence: CASSGTRGTEQFF.

The CDR3 DNA is TGTGCCAGCAGCTTAGCATCGGAGGGAAGGTTGGTCCAGTACTTC. It encodes CASSLASEGRLVQYF. V is TRBV7-2 and J is TRBJ2-4; possibly TRBD2 for D (6 bases). CDR1 and CDR2 from the germline V gene are SGHTA and FQGNSA. V shed 0 bases and J shed 13 bases, with 19 bases lying between them. CDR3 length: 15 amino acids.

The rearrangement uses TRBV25-1 and TRBJ2-1, with D perhaps assigned TRBD1 or TRBD2 (6 bases each). The length of the CDR3 is 14 residues. V shed 4 bases and J shed 5 bases, with 12 bases lying between them. In germline, CDR1 is MGHDK, CDR2 SYGVNS. The DNA for the CDR3 is TGTGCCAGCAGTGCCCGGGGGCCCAACAATGAGCAGTTCTTC. This sequence encodes CASSARGPNNEQFF.

The chain joins TRBV30 to TRBJ1-2, with D uncertain. CDR1 and CDR2 from the germline V gene are GTSNPN and SVGIG (reference sequence). The CDR3 spans 13 residues. Trimming took off 5 bases at V and 8 bases at J, with 18 bases between the two ends. CDR3 loop: CAWGQRHGEGYTF. CDR3 in DNA: TGTGCCTGGGGCCAGAGACACGGGGAAGGCTACACCTTC.

This clone was observed a handful of times. The chain couples TRBV27 to TRBJ2-3; D not resolved. V lost 5 bases to trimming and J lost 2 bases, with 11 bases between them. The CDR3 totals 14 residues. The germline gives CDR1 MNHEY, CDR2 SMNVEV (reference sequence). The CDR3 coding sequence is TGTGCCAGCAGTGGGTCGGTGAACACAGATACGCAGTATTTT. As protein: CASSGSVNTDTQYF.

The chain carries TRBV30 and TRBJ1-1, with a weak D call TRBD1 (5 bases). CDR1 is GTSNPN and CDR2 is SVGIG in the germline V gene (reference sequence). Trimming stripped 4 bases from V and 3 bases from J, with 12 bases between. This CDR3 is 13 amino acids long. The CDR3 protein is CAWTRGADTEAFF. DNA for the CDR3: TGTGCCTGGACCCGTGGGGCGGACACTGAAGCTTTCTTT.

V and J are TRBV7-2 and TRBJ2-7; 13 positions match TRBD2. The CDR3 is 14 amino acids. V trimming: 5 bases; J trimming: 6 bases; junction bases outside the gene matches: 4. Per the germline V gene, CDR1 is SGHTA and CDR2 is FQGNSA. CDR3 residues: CASSKRLAGGEQYF. CDR3 bases: TGTGCCAGCAGCAAGAGACTAGCGGGAGGCGAGCAGTACTTC.

This clone was counted between two and nine times. The chain carries TRBV7-2 and TRBJ1-2; D is uncertain. The CDR3 runs 13 residues. The ends were cut back, 5 bases at V and 1 base at J, with 8 bases in the middle. The germline gives CDR1 SGHTA, CDR2 FQGNSA. The CDR3 DNA reads as TGTGCCAGCAGCCAGGAGGTTAACTATGGCTACACCTTC. Protein sequence: CASSQEVNYGYTF.

In this sample, this clone turned up many times. The chain recombines TRBV13 with TRBJ2-6, with a possible D match to TRBD2 (5 bases). The CDR3 is 15 residues long. CDR1 and CDR2 from the germline V gene are PRHDT and FYEKMQ (reference sequence). Trimming shortened V by 0 bases and J by 4 bases, and 7 bases separated the two germline ends. This chain's CDR3 is CASSLGGVGANVLTF. The CDR3 nucleotides are TGTGCCAGCAGCTTAGGCGGGGTAGGGGCCAACGTCCTGACTTTC.

This clone appeared a few times. This chain connects TRBV28 to TRBJ2-5; D call uncertain. CDR1 is MDHEN and CDR2 is SYDVKM in the germline V gene. This CDR3 is built from 15 residues. The V and J ends lost 1 base and 3 bases respectively, with 12 bases between them. The CDR3 spells CASSLLGGPEETQYF. As DNA, the CDR3 is TGTGCCAGCAGTTTATTGGGTGGCCCGGAAGAGACCCAGTACTTC.

This clone was recorded many times. The gene calls are TRBV28 and TRBJ1-5; the D gene is possibly TRBD1 (5 bases). The V gene's germline CDR1 is MDHEN and CDR2 SYDVKM. Trimming pared 3 bases from V and 7 bases from J, leaving 10 bases between. This CDR3 comprises 13 residues. CDR3 coding DNA: TGTGCCAGCAGTTTGGGGGTTGGACAGCCCCAGCATTTT. Its protein is CASSLGVGQPQHF.

This clone has more than one count but fewer than ten. V usage is TRBV28 and J usage is TRBJ2-1, with 7 nucleotides matching TRBD2. Germline CDR1 MDHEN, CDR2 SYDVKM. Trimming cost V 6 bases and J 9 bases; bases outside gene matches: 14. This CDR3 comprises 15 residues. CDR3 sequence: CASRLSTRGSPEQFF. The CDR3 DNA sequence: TGTGCCAGCAGGCTAAGTACGCGCGGGAGTCCTGAGCAGTTCTTC.

V is TRBV29-1 and J is TRBJ2-3, with TRBD2 matching 9 bases. Looked up from germline, CDR1 is SQVTM and CDR2 is ANQGSEA. The V segment lost 6 bases and the J segment 6 bases; nucleotides outside the gene matches: 1. This CDR3 is 11 amino acids long. The DNA of the CDR3 is TGCAGCGTCGGACTAGCGGATACGCAGTATTTT. Translated: CSVGLADTQYF.

V and J are TRBV29-1 and TRBJ2-3, with 9 bases that match TRBD2. This CDR3 is 17 amino acids long. V shed 7 bases and J 2 bases; nucleotides not matched to a gene: 16. The V gene's germline CDR1 is SQVTM and CDR2 ANQGSEA. DNA for the CDR3: TGCAGCGCCGCTCTGTTGGCTAGCGGGGACTTCACAGATACGCAGTATTTT. This sequence encodes CSAALLASGDFTDTQYF.